This T cell receptor beta chain appears in the sequencing data of a study of blood T cells in healthy people across ages. A J-beta primer mix and a sample-barcoded 5' primer were used in a second PCR of roughly 6 to 12 cycles. TCRdb recomputed calls from the 5' RACE reads with MiXCR, one row per CDR3 protein. Of over a million distinct CDR3 sequences detected, around 59% appear once; the ten largest clones hold under 8.5%. This CDR3 spans 15 amino acids. CDR1 and CDR2 from the germline V gene are DFQATT and SNEGSKA (reference sequence). V was pared by 0 bases and J by 7 bases, with 6 bases of the junction left unmatched.

The source material was blood. The TCR comes from a man aged 18 to 30 in good health. V and J are TRBV20-1 and TRBJ1-6; 7 positions agree with TRBD1. The CDR3 DNA sequence: TGCAGTGCTAGAGATCCGGGACAGCTAAATTCACCCCTCCACTTT. The encoded protein is CSARDPGQLNSPLHF.